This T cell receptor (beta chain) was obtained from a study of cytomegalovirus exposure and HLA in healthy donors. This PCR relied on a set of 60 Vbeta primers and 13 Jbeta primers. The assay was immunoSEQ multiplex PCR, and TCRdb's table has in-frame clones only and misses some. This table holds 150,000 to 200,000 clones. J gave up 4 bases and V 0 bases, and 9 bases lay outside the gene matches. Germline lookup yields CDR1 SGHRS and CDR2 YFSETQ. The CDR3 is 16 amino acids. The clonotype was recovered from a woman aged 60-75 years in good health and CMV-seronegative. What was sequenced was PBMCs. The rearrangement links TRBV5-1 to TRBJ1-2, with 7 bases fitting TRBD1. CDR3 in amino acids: CASSLGDSLGGYGYTF. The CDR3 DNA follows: TGCGCCAGCAGCTTGGGGGACAGCCTCGGGGGCTATGGCTACACCTTC.